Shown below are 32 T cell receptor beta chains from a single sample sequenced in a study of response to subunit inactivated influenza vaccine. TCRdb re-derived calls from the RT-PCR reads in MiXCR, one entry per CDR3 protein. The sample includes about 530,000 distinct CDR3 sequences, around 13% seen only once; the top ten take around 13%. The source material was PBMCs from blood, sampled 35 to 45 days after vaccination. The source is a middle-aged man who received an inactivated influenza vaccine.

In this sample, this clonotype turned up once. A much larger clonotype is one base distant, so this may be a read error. CDR3 DNA: TGTGCCAGCAGCAGGGACAGGGCAGGGACCCAGTACTTC. Its protein is CASSRDRAGTQYF. The V and J genes are TRBV11-2 and TRBJ2-5; TRBD1 matches 9 bases. After removal of 5 bases from V and 7 bases from J, the junction contained 5 bases not matched to a gene. Per germline, CDR1 SGHAT and CDR2 FQNNGV. The CDR3 covers 13 residues.

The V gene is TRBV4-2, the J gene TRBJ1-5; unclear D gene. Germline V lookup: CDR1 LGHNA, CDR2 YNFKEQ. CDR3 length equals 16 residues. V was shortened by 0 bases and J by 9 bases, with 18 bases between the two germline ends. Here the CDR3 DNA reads TGTGCCAGCAGCCAAGATCTCGGTCCACGAGCGGGGCCCCAGCATTTT. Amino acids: CASSQDLGPRAGPQHF.

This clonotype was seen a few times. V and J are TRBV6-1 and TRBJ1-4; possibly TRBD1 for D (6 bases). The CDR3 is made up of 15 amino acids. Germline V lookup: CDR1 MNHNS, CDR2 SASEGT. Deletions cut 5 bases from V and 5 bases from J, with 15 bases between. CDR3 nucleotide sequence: TGTGCCAGCAGTCCGACAGGCGGAGGCAATGAAAAACTGTTTTTT. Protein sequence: CASSPTGGGNEKLFF.

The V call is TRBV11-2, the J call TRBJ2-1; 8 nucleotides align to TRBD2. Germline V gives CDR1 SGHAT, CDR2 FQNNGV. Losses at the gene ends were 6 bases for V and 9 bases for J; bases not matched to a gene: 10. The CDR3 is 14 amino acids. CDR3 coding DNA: TGTGCCAGCAGGATAGCGGGACCGGCTCTTGAGCAGTTCTTC. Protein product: CASRIAGPALEQFF.

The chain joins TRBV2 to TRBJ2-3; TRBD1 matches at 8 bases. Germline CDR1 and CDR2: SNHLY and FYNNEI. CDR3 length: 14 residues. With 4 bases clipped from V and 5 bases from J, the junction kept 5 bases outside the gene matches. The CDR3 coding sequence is TGTGCCAGCAGTGTAAGACAGGGGATAGATACGCAGTATTTT. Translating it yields CASSVRQGIDTQYF.

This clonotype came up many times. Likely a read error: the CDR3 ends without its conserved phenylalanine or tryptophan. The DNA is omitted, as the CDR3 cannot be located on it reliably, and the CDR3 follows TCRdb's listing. CDR3 region: CASSFPNGFVQV. This rearrangement joins TRBV12-3 or TRBV12-4 to TRBJ1-3. The CDR3 has 12 amino acids, counting both end residues.

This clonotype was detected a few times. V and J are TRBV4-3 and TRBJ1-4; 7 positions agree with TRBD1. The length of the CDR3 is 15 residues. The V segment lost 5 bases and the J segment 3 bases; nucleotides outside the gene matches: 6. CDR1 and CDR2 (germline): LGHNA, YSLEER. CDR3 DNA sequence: TGCGCCAGCAGCTCCCGACAGGGCCCTAATGAAAAACTGTTTTTT. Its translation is CASSSRQGPNEKLFF.

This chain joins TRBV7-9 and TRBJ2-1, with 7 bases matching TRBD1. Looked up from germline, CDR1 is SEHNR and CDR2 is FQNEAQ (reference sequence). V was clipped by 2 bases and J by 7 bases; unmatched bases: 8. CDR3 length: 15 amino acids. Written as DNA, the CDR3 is TGTGCCAGCAGCTTACAAGGGGGCGCGGAAAATGAGCAGTTCTTC. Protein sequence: CASSLQGGAENEQFF.

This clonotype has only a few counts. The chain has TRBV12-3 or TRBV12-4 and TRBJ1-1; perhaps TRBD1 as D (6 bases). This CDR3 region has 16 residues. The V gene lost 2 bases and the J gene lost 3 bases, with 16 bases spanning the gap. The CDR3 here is CASSLMAGEMDTEAFF. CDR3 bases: TGTGCCAGCAGTTTAATGGCAGGGGAGATGGACACTGAAGCTTTCTTT.

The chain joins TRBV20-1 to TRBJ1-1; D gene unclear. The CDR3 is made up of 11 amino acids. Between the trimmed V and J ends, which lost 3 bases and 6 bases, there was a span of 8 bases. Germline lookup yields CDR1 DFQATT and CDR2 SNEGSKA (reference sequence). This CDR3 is CSASRAAEAFF. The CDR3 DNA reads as TGCAGTGCTAGTCGTGCCGCTGAAGCTTTCTTT.

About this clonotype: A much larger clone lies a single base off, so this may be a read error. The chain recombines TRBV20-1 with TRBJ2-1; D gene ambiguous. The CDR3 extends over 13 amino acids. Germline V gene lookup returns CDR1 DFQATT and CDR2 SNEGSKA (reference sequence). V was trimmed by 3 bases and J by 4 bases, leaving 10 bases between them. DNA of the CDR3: TGCAGTGCTAGCGGAACAGATTACAATGAGCAGTTCTTC. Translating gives CSASGTDYNEQFF.

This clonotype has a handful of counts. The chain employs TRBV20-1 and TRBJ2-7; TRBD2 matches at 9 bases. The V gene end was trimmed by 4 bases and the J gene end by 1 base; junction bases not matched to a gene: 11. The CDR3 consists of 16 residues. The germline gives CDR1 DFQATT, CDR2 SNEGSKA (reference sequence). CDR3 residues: CSAISSATSGSYEQYF. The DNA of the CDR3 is TGCAGTGCTATAAGTTCTGCGACTAGCGGATCCTACGAGCAGTACTTC.

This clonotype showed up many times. In nucleotides, the CDR3 is TGCGCCAGCAGCCAAGATTCTCAGGGGGCCGCCTTGGTTCGATATGGCTACACCTTC. Its translation is CASSQDSQGAALVRYGYTF. The chain carries TRBV4-3 and TRBJ1-2; 8 nucleotides match TRBD1. Germline V gene data show CDR1 as LGHNA and CDR2 as YSLEER. The CDR3 covers 19 residues. V shed 0 bases and J 5 bases; nucleotides not matched to a gene: 17.

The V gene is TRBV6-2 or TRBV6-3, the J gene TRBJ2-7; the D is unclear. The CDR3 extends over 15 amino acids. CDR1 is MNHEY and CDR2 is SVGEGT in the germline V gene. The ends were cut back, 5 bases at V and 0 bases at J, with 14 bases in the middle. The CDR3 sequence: CASSRTDGFSYEQYF. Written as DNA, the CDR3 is TGTGCCAGCAGTAGAACGGACGGTTTCTCCTACGAGCAGTACTTC.

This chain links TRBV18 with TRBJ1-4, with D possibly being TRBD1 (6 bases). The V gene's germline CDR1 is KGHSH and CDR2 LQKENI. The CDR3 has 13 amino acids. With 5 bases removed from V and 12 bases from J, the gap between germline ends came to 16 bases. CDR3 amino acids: CASSGNRALELFF. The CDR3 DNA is TGTGCCAGCTCAGGGAACAGGGCCCTCGAACTGTTTTTT. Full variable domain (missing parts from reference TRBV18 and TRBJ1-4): NAGVMQNPRHLVRRRGQEARLRCSPMKGHSHVYWYRQLPEEGLKFMVYLQKENIIDESGMPKERFSAEFPKEGPSILRIQQVVRGDSAAYFCASSGNRALELFFGSGTQLSVL.

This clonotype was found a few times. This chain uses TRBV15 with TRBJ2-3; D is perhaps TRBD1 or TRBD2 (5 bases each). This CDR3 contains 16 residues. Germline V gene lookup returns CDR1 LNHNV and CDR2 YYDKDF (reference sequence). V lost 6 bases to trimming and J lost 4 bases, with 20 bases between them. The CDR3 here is CATSHSGARYSDTQYF. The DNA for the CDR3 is TGTGCCACCAGTCACTCCGGGGCCCGGTACTCAGATACGCAGTATTTT.

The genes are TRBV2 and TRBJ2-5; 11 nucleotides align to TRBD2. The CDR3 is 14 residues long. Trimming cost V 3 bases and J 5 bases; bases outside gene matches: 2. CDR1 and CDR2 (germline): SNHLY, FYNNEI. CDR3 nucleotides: TGTGCCAGCAGTGATACTAGCGGGGGTGAGACCCAGTACTTC. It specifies CASSDTSGGETQYF.

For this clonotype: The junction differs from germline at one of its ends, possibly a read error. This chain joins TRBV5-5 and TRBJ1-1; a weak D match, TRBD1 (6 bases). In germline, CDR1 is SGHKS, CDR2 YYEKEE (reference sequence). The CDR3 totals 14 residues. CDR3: CASSRDTGYTEAFF. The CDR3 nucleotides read TGCGCCAGCAGCAGGGACACTGGGTACACTGAAGCTTTCTTT.

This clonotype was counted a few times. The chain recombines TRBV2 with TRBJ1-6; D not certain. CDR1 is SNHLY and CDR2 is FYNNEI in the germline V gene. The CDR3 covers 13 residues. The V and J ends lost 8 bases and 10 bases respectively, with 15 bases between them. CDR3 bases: TGTGCCAGCTTACCGGGGATCGGCTCACCCCTCCACTTT. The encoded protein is CASLPGIGSPLHF.

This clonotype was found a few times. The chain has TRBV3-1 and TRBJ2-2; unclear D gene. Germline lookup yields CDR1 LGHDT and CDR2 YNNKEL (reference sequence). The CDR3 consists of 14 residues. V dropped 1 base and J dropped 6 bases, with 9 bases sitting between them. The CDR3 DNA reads TGTGCCAGCAGCCAAGGCCTAGTGTCCGGGGAGCTGTTTTTT. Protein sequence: CASSQGLVSGELFF.

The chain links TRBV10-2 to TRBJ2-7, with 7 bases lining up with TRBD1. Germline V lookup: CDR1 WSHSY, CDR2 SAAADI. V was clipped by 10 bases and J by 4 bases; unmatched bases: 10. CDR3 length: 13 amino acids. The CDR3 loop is CATSTGTEYEQYF. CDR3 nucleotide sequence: TGCGCCACCTCCACCGGGACAGAGTACGAGCAGTACTTC.

This CDR3 is CASTGSGYTGELFF. The CDR3 region has the DNA TGTGCCAGCACAGGGTCCGGGTACACCGGGGAGCTGTTTTTT. This sequence joins TRBV25-1 and TRBJ2-2; perhaps TRBD1 as D (5 bases). The germline gives CDR1 MGHDK, CDR2 SYGVNS. With 7 bases removed from V and 3 bases from J, the gap between germline ends came to 12 bases. This CDR3 is built from 14 residues.

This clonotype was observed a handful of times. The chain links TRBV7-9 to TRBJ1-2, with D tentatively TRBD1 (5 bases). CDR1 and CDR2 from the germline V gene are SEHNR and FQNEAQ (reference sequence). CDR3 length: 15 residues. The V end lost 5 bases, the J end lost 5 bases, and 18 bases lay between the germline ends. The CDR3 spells CASSLPGAEKYGYTF. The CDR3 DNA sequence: TGTGCCAGCAGCCTTCCCGGGGCCGAGAAATATGGCTACACCTTC.

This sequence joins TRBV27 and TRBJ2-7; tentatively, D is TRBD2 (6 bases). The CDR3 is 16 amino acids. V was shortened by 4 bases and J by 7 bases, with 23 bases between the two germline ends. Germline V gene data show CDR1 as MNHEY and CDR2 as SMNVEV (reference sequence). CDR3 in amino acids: CASSSSLAGRRGEQYF. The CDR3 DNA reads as TGTGCCAGCAGTTCCTCCCTCGCGGGACGACGGGGAGAGCAGTACTTC.

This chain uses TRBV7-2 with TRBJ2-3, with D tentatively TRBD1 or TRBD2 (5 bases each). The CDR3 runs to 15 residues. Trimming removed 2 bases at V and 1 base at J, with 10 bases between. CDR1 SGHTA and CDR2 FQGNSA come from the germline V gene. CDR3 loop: CASSLYPGRTDTQYF. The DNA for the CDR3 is TGTGCCAGCAGCTTATATCCGGGACGCACAGATACGCAGTATTTT.

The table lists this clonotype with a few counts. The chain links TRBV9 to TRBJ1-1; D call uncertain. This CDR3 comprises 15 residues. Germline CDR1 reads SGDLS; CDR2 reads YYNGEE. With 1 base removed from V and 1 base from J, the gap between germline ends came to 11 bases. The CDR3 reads CASSVSIGRNTEAFF. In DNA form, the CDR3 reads TGTGCCAGCAGCGTAAGTATAGGACGGAACACTGAAGCTTTCTTT.

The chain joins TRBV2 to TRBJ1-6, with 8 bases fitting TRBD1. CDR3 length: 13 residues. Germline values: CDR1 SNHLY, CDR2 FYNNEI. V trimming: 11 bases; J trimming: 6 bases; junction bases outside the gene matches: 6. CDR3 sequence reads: CAGGTGGNSPLHF. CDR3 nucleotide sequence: TGTGCCGGTGGGACAGGCGGTAATTCACCCCTCCACTTT.

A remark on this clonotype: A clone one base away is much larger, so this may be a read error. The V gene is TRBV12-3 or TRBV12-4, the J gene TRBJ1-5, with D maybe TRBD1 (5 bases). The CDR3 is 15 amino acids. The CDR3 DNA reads TGTGCCAGCAGTTTTACCGGGCAGGGCAATCAGCCCCAGCGTTTT. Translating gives CASSFTGQGNQPQRF.

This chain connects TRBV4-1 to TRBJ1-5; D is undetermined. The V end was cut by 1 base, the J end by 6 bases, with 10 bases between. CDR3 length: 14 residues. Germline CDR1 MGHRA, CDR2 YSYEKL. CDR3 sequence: CASSQVGYGQPQHF. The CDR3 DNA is TGCGCCAGCAGCCAAGTGGGGTACGGTCAGCCCCAGCATTTT.

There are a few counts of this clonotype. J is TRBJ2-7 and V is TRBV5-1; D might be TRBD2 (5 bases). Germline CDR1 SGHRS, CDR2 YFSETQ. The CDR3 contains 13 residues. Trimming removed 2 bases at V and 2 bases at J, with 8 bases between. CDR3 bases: TGCGCCAGCAGCTTCGGGGTTACCTACGAGCAGTACTTC. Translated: CASSFGVTYEQYF.

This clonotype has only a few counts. The chain's CDR3 is CASSSRGSGSSQFF. The DNA for the CDR3 is TGTGCCAGCAGTTCCAGGGGGAGCGGGAGTTCACAGTTCTTC. The chain uses TRBV12-3 or TRBV12-4 and TRBJ2-1; perhaps TRBD2 as D (8 bases). V lost 4 bases to trimming and J lost 13 bases, with 20 bases between them. CDR3 length: 14 amino acids.

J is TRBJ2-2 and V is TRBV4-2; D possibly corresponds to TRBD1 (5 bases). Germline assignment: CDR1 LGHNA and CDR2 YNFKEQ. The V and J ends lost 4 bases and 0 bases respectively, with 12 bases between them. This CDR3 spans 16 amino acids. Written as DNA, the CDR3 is TGTGCCAGCAGCCTACAGGTTGCCCCGAACACCGGGGAGCTGTTTTTT. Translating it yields CASSLQVAPNTGELFF.